A single sample is the source of the 20 T cell receptor beta chains below, sequenced in a study of blood T cell repertoires in COVID-19. Clones were sequenced by immunoSEQ multiplex PCR, and TCRdb holds only the in-frame ones, with some missing. Of under 250,000 clones listed, roughly 89% are singletons. The sequenced sample consisted of peripheral blood. The receptors shown here come from a man aged 60 to 69 who had recovered from COVID-19.

J is TRBJ2-7 and V is TRBV28, with 7 bases aligning to TRBD2. After removal of 2 bases from V and 7 bases from J, the junction contained 8 bases not matched to a gene. The germline gives CDR1 MDHEN, CDR2 SYDVKM. This CDR3 is built from 14 residues. CDR3 in amino acids: CASSLAGVAKEQYF. CDR3 coding DNA: TGTGCCAGCAGTTTAGCGGGAGTGGCTAAGGAGCAGTACTTC.

The gene calls are TRBV21-1 and TRBJ1-2. TRBV21-1 is shown as a pseudogene. CDR3 size: 11 residues. CDR3 protein: CASREGCGYTF. DNA of the CDR3: TGTGCCAGCAGAGAGGGTTGTGGCTACACCTTC.

The chain couples TRBV3-1 (or the pseudogene TRBV3-2) to TRBJ2-1; TRBD2 aligns across 10 bases. The CDR3 extends over 15 amino acids. The germline gives CDR1 LGHDT, CDR2 YNNKEL (reference sequence). Trimming removed 0 bases from V and 9 bases from J; junction bases left unmatched: 5. CDR3 in amino acids: CASSQEKREGLEQFF. The CDR3 coding sequence is TGTGCCAGCAGCCAAGAAAAGCGGGAGGGCCTTGAGCAGTTCTTC.

The rearrangement uses TRBV27 and TRBJ2-7, with TRBD2 matching over 9 bases. Trimming at V came to 5 bases and at J to 5 bases, leaving 7 bases not matched to a gene. This CDR3 comprises 14 residues. Germline V CDR1 and CDR2: MNHEY, SMNVEV (reference sequence). CDR3 sequence (DNA): TGTGCCAGCAGTCCCCGGCGGGGGGGGAACGAGCAGTACTTC. Protein product: CASSPRRGGNEQYF.

The chain uses TRBV6-1 and TRBJ1-6; 7 positions agree with TRBD1. The CDR3 is 17 residues long. After removal of 0 bases from V and 5 bases from J, the junction contained 7 bases not matched to a gene. Per the germline V gene, CDR1 is MNHNS and CDR2 is SASEGT. For the CDR3, the DNA is TGTGCCAGCAGTGAAGCGTGGGCAGGGGGTAATAATTCACCCCTCCACTTT. It yields the protein CASSEAWAGGNNSPLHF.

The genes are TRBV27 and TRBJ2-2; 9 bases fit TRBD2. The ends lost 9 bases at V and 6 bases at J; junction bases unmatched: 20. Germline V CDR1 and CDR2: MNHEY, SMNVEV (reference sequence). The CDR3 is made up of 18 amino acids. The CDR3, as DNA: TGTGCCAGACACCCCAAGGGGGGCGCGGGAGGGTGGCCCGGGGAGCTGTTTTTT. It translates to CARHPKGGAGGWPGELFF.

The rearrangement joins TRBV6-5 to TRBJ1-2; the match to TRBD1 covers 10 bases. CDR1 and CDR2 (germline): MNHEY, SVGAGI. Germline trimming cut 6 bases from V and 4 bases from J; bases unmatched to any gene: 5. This CDR3 has 14 amino acids. DNA of the CDR3: TGTGCCAGCAGAGAGACAGGGGGCGGCTATGGCTACACCTTC. Encoded protein: CASRETGGGYGYTF.

Written as DNA, the CDR3 is TGTGCCAGCAGCTTGCCAGGCTATAACTATGGCTACACCTTC. Amino acid sequence: CASSLPGYNYGYTF. V and J are TRBV5-8 and TRBJ1-2, with D uncertain. The CDR3 length is 14 residues. Germline-derived CDR1 and CDR2 are SGHTS and YDEGEE. Trimming took 1 base from V and 1 from J, leaving 8 bases between them.

V and J are TRBV21-1 and TRBJ2-7; TRBD1 reflects the table's D call only, with no check against the DNA. TRBV21-1 represents a pseudogene. This CDR3 region has 17 residues. The CDR3 region has the DNA TGTGCCAGCAGCAGGAGCGGAAACAGGGGGCCCGTCGGATTACAGTACTTC. This sequence encodes CASSRSGNRGPVGLQYF.

The chain is built from TRBV7-9 and TRBJ1-1; TRBD1 matches 8 bases. This CDR3 comprises 15 residues. With V trimmed by 5 bases and J by 1 base, 6 bases remained unmatched. CDR1 is SEHNR and CDR2 is FQNEAQ in the germline V gene (reference sequence). The CDR3 spells CASSPGQGQNTEAFF. CDR3 DNA sequence: TGTGCCAGCAGCCCAGGACAGGGTCAGAACACTGAAGCTTTCTTT.

This clone was observed a few times. V gene TRBV3-1 (or the pseudogene TRBV3-2) combines with J gene TRBJ1-2, with 10 bases fitting TRBD1. The CDR3 contains 15 residues. Germline lookup yields CDR1 LGHDT and CDR2 YNNKEL (reference sequence). The V and J ends lost 4 bases and 6 bases, in that order; junction bases with no gene match: 8. The chain's CDR3 is CASSLNSGQGDGYTF. CDR3 DNA sequence: TGTGCCAGCAGCCTAAACTCCGGACAGGGGGATGGCTACACCTTC.

The rearrangement joins TRBV5-1 to TRBJ2-2, with 11 bases aligning to TRBD1. CDR3 length: 15 amino acids. The V and J ends lost 4 bases and 6 bases, in that order; junction bases with no gene match: 5. In germline, CDR1 is SGHRS, CDR2 YFSETQ. The CDR3 sequence is CASSVGQGAAGELFF. The CDR3 DNA reads TGCGCCAGCAGCGTAGGACAGGGGGCGGCCGGGGAGCTGTTTTTT.

The chain joins TRBV18 to TRBJ2-3, with TRBD1 identical over 10 bases. CDR3 size: 16 residues. V trimming: 1 base; J trimming: 5 bases; junction bases outside the gene matches: 6. The germline gives CDR1 KGHSH, CDR2 LQKENI. CDR3 protein: CASSPRQGATLDTQYF. DNA of the CDR3: TGTGCCAGCTCACCACGACAGGGGGCAACATTAGATACGCAGTATTTT.

The CDR3 sequence: CASSLDIAERYEQYF. The CDR3 nucleotides read TGTGCCAGCAGCTTAGATATCGCAGAGCGCTACGAGCAGTACTTC. The chain has TRBV11-2 and TRBJ2-7; no definite D call. This CDR3 is 15 amino acids long. The germline V gene encodes CDR1 SGHAT and CDR2 FQNNGV. V lost 0 bases to trimming and J lost 3 bases, with 12 bases between them.

J is TRBJ2-5 and V is TRBV12-3 or TRBV12-4; possible D gene TRBD1, 5 bases. V was trimmed by 6 bases and J by 5 bases, leaving 13 bases between them. The CDR3 runs to 13 residues. In nucleotides, the CDR3 is TGTGCCAGCAGACCAACTAAGGGGGAGACCCAGTACTTC. This translates into CASRPTKGETQYF.

In its sample, this clone was seen once. The chain has TRBV7-9 and TRBJ2-1, with 9 bases identical to TRBD2. The CDR3 spans 16 residues. V was pared by 4 bases and J by 6 bases, with 10 bases of the junction left unmatched. The germline V gene encodes CDR1 SEHNR and CDR2 FQNEAQ (reference sequence). The CDR3, as DNA: TGTGCCAGCAGCTCGCCGGGACTAGCCCCTACCAATGAGCAGTTCTTC. This encodes CASSSPGLAPTNEQFF.

J is TRBJ2-3 and V is TRBV7-9; possibly TRBD2 for D (5 bases). This CDR3 contains 13 residues. Deletions cut 1 base from V and 6 bases from J, with 8 bases between. Per germline, CDR1 SEHNR and CDR2 FQNEAQ (reference sequence). The CDR3 protein is CASSLESGDTQYF. As DNA, the CDR3 is TGTGCCAGCAGCTTAGAGTCGGGGGATACGCAGTATTTT.

This clone occurred once. The chain couples TRBV6-1 to TRBJ2-7; 9 bases agree with TRBD1. The CDR3 runs to 15 residues. The J segment lost 4 bases and the V segment lost 3 bases, leaving 7 bases of the junction unmatched. Germline V gene sequence: CDR1 MNHNS, CDR2 SASEGT. The DNA of the CDR3 is TGTGCCAGCAGTGAGCCCGGGACAGGGAATTACGAGCAGTACTTC. Translating gives CASSEPGTGNYEQYF.

This chain links TRBV9 with TRBJ2-3; the D gene is possibly TRBD2 (6 bases). The V end was cut by 7 bases, the J end by 3 bases, with 12 bases between. CDR1 is SGDLS, CDR2 YYNGEE, per germline. CDR3 size: 13 residues. This chain's CDR3 is CASGPAGTDTQYF. The CDR3 region has the DNA TGTGCCAGCGGTCCCGCGGGAACAGATACGCAGTATTTT.

Only a few counts were recorded for this clone. The gene calls are TRBV5-4 and TRBJ1-1, with 12 bases aligning to TRBD1. V lost 4 bases, J lost 0 bases, and 16 bases stayed unmatched. Germline V lookup: CDR1 SGHNT, CDR2 YYREEE (reference sequence). The CDR3 length is 20 residues. Written as DNA, the CDR3 is TGTGCCAGCAGCCCTACCGGGACAGGGGGCGCAGCTCTCATGAACACTGAAGCTTTCTTT. It is translated as CASSPTGTGGAALMNTEAFF.